The 4 T cell receptor beta chains in this list originate from one sample, sequenced in a study of blood T cell repertoires in COVID-19. Profiled with immunoSEQ multiplex PCR; TCRdb holds only in-frame clones, not every one. The sample has 100,000 to 150,000 clones; approximately 90% are singletons. Sequenced sample: peripheral blood. These receptors were obtained from a man aged 60 to 69 with COVID-19, enrolled during active disease.

V gene TRBV7-2 combines with J gene TRBJ2-2; D is undetermined. V lost 6 bases, J lost 4 bases, and 9 bases lay in between. Germline-derived CDR1 and CDR2 are SGHTA and FQGNSA. This CDR3 is 13 amino acids long. CDR3 in amino acids: CASREAVTGELFF. The CDR3 coding sequence is TGTGCCAGCAGAGAGGCAGTCACCGGGGAGCTGTTTTTT.

This chain uses TRBV3-1 (or the pseudogene TRBV3-2) with TRBJ2-3; 7 bases map to TRBD2. The CDR3 runs to 15 residues. Germline V gene data show CDR1 as LGHDT and CDR2 as YNNKEL (reference sequence). Losses at the gene ends were 0 bases for V and 6 bases for J; bases not matched to a gene: 6. For the CDR3, the DNA is TGTGCCAGCAGCCAAGATGTGACTAGCAGGGATACGCAGTATTTT. This encodes CASSQDVTSRDTQYF.

The genes are TRBV27 and TRBJ2-1; D gene unclear. Between the trimmed V and J ends, which lost 3 bases and 3 bases, there was a span of 6 bases. The CDR3 is made up of 13 amino acids. Germline-derived CDR1 and CDR2 are MNHEY and SMNVEV (reference sequence). In DNA, the CDR3 is TGTGCCAGCAGTTTTAGTTACTACAATGAGCAGTTCTTC. It yields the protein CASSFSYYNEQFF.

The V gene is TRBV20-1, the J gene TRBJ1-3, with TRBD1 identical over 7 bases. CDR1 is DFQATT and CDR2 is SNEGSKA in the germline V gene (reference sequence). Trimming at V came to 3 bases and at J to 4 bases, leaving 3 bases not matched to a gene. CDR3 length: 13 amino acids. As DNA, the CDR3 is TGCAGTGCTAGTACAGGGGTAGGAAACACCATATATTTT. Its protein is CSASTGVGNTIYF.